The rows below give T cell receptor beta chains drawn from one sample of a study of a mutant IDH1 vaccine in newly diagnosed glioma. The data were produced by immunoSEQ multiplex PCR, yet TCRdb's version contains in-frame clones alone and is incomplete. The sample consists of more than 35,000 clones, roughly 88% of them appearing once. Their target antigens are unknown. The input for sequencing was PBMCs, taken from a glioma patient whose treatment included an IDH1 peptide vaccine. Source of these receptors: a man aged 40-49 years with glioma. Both conserved end residues are part of each CDR3. The D gene is left open where the match is weak. Size is omitted from some rows. Given values are once, few, many or a class for expanded clones.

CDR3aa,CDR3nt,abundance,d_gene,v_gene,j_gene
CASSKITDTQYF,TGTGCCAGCAGTAAGATCACAGATACGCAGTATTTT,.,.,TRBV25-1,TRBJ2-3
CASSSGTSGRAAFF,TGTGCCAGCAGTTCCGGGACTAGCGGGAGGGCCGCCTTCTTC,.,TRBD2,TRBV6-5,TRBJ2-1
CASSKGFLAGAYEQYF,TGTGCCAGCAGCAAGGGGTTCCTAGCGGGTGCCTACGAGCAGTACTTC,.,TRBD2,TRBV7-2,TRBJ2-7
CSAVAGISEQYF,TGCAGCGCGGTAGCGGGAATCTCCGAGCAGTACTTC,.,TRBD2,TRBV29-1,TRBJ2-7
CASSQGGNSTGELFF,TGCGCCAGCAGTCAAGGGGGGAATAGCACCGGGGAGCTGTTTTTT,.,.,TRBV23-1,TRBJ2-2
CASSPGTGNQPQHF,TGTGCCAGCAGCCCGGGGACAGGGAATCAGCCCCAGCATTTT,.,TRBD1,TRBV7-9,TRBJ1-5
CASSVRTGHTEAFF,TGTGCCAGCAGTGTCAGGACAGGGCACACTGAAGCTTTCTTT,few,TRBD1,TRBV2,TRBJ1-1
CASSLRTGPNTEAFF,TGTGCCAGCAGCTTAAGGACAGGGCCGAACACTGAAGCTTTCTTT,.,TRBD1,TRBV5-5,TRBJ1-1
CASSLGRESQEQYF,TGTGCCAGCAGCTTAGGGCGGGAATCCCAAGAGCAGTACTTC,.,.,TRBV7-9,TRBJ2-7
CASSSSSGRIIYEQYF,TGTGCCAGCAGTTCCTCTAGCGGGAGGATCATCTACGAGCAGTACTTC,.,TRBD2,TRBV28,TRBJ2-7
CASSPGLAPSYEQYF,TGTGCCAGCAGCCCCGGACTAGCACCCTCCTACGAGCAGTACTTC,.,TRBD2,TRBV5-4,TRBJ2-7
CASSQVTSRLQGGRQETQYF,TGCGCCAGCAGCCAAGTTACCTCCAGGCTCCAGGGAGGGCGCCAAGAGACCCAGTACTTC,.,TRBD2,TRBV4-1,TRBJ2-5
CASSPWREGRYEQYF,TGTGCCAGCAGCCCCTGGAGGGAGGGCCGGTACGAGCAGTACTTC,few,TRBD2,TRBV7-9,TRBJ2-7
CASSSTPPQGKMGYTF,TGTGCCAGCAGTTCTACTCCACCGCAGGGAAAGATGGGCTACACCTTC,few,.,TRBV27,TRBJ1-2
CASSLVHKGRYGNQPQHF,TGCGCCAGCAGCTTGGTACATAAAGGGAGATATGGGAATCAGCCCCAGCATTTT,once,.,TRBV5-1,TRBJ1-5
CASRDDSPNQPQHF,TGTGCCAGCAGGGATGACAGCCCCAATCAGCCCCAGCATTTT,.,.,TRBV27,TRBJ1-5
CASSSRAEVGYTF,TGTGCCAGCAGCTCACGTGCCGAGGTTGGCTACACCTTC,.,.,TRBV7-2,TRBJ1-2
CASSQTGLNIQYF,TGCGCCAGCAGCCAGACAGGGCTTAACATTCAGTACTTC,.,TRBD1,TRBV5-1,TRBJ2-4
CASSAGPSTDTQYF,TGTGCCAGCAGTGCGGGCCCAAGCACAGATACGCAGTATTTT,.,.,TRBV2,TRBJ2-3
CASSFNGRPTNTEAFF,TGTGCCAGCAGTTTTAATGGCCGTCCGACGAACACTGAAGCTTTCTTT,.,.,TRBV27,TRBJ1-1
CASSKGSLNANEKLFF,TGTGCCAGCAGCAAGGGTAGCCTTAACGCAAATGAAAAACTGTTTTTT,.,.,TRBV7-9,TRBJ1-4
CAGSSEGLDYGYTF,TGTGCCGGCAGCTCCGAGGGGCTGGACTATGGCTACACCTTC,.,.,TRBV28,TRBJ1-2
CASNPSGPYEQYF,TGCGCCAGCAATCCTAGCGGGCCCTACGAGCAGTACTTC,few,TRBD2,TRBV10-2,TRBJ2-7
CASSPLLGEETQYF,TGTGCCAGCTCACCTCTTCTAGGGGAGGAGACCCAGTACTTC,.,.,TRBV18,TRBJ2-5
CASSSPSSGRVEQYF,TGTGCCAGCAGTAGCCCCTCTAGCGGGAGGGTCGAGCAGTACTTC,.,TRBD2,TRBV27,TRBJ2-7